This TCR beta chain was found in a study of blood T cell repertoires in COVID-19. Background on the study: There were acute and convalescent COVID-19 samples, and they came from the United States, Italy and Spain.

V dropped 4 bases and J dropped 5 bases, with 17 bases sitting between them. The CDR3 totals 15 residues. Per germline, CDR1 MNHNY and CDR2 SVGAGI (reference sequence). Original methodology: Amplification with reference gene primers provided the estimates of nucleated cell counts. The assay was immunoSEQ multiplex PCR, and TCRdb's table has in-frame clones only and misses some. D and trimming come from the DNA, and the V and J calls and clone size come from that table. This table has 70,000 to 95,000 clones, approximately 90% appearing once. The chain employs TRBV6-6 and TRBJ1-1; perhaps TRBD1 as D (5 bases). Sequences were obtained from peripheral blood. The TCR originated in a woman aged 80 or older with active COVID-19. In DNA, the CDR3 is TGTGCCAGCAGTTCCAGACCCGGGGGGAAAACTGAAGCTTTCTTT. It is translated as CASSSRPGGKTEAFF.